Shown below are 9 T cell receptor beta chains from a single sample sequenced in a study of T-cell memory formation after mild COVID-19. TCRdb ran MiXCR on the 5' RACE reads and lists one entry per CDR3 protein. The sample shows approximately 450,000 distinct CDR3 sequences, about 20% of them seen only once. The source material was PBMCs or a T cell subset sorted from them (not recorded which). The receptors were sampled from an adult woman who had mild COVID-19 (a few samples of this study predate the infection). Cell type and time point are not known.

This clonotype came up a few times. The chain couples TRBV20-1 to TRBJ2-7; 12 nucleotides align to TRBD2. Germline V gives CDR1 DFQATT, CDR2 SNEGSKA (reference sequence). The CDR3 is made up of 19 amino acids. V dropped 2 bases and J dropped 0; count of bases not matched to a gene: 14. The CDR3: CSARPATSGGNPLSYEQYF. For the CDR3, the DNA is TGCAGTGCTAGACCCGCTACTAGCGGGGGGAACCCCCTCTCCTACGAGCAGTACTTC.

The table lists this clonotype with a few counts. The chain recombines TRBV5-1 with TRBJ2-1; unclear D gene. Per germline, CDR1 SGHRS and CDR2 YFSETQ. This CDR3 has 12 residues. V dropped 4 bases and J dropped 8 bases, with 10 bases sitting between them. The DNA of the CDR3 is TGCGCCAGCAGCACCGGTTGGGATGAGCAGTTCTTC. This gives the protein CASSTGWDEQFF.

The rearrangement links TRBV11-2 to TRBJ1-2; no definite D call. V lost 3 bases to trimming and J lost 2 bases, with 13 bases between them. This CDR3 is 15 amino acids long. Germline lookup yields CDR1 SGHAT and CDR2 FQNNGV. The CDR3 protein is CASSFTGSANYGYTF. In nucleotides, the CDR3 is TGTGCCAGCAGCTTCACCGGTTCAGCCAACTATGGCTACACCTTC.

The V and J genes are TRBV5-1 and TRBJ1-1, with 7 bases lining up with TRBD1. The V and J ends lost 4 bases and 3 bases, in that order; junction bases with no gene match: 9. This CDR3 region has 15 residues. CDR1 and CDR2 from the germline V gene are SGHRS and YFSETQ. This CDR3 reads CASSPPTGIDTEAFF. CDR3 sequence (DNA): TGCGCCAGCAGCCCTCCGACAGGGATCGACACTGAAGCTTTCTTT.

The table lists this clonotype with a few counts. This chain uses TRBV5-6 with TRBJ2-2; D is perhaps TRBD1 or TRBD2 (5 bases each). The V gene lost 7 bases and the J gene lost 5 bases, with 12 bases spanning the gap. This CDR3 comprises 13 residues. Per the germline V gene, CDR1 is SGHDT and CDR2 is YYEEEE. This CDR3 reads CASLLWGTGELFF. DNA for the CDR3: TGTGCCAGCCTTCTTTGGGGGACCGGGGAGCTGTTTTTT. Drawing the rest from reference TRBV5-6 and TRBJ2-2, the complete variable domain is DAGVTQSPTHLIKTRGQQVTLRCSPKSGHDTVSWYQQALGQGPQFIFQYYEEEERQRGNFPDRFSGHQFPNYSSELNVNALLLGDSALYLCASLLWGTGELFFGEGSRLTVL.

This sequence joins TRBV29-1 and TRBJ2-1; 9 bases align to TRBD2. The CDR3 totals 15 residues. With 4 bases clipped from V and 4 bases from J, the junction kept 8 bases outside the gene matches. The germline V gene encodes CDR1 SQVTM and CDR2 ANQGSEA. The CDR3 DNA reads TGCAGCGTTGGTGAACGTAGCGGGAGTTACAATGAGCAGTTCTTC. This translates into CSVGERSGSYNEQFF.

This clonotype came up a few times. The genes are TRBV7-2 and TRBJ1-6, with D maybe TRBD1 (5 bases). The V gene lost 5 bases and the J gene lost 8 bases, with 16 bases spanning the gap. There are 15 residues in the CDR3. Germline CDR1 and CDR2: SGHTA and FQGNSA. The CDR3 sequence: CASSPQVGTDSPLHF. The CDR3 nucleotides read TGTGCCAGCAGCCCTCAGGTGGGGACGGATTCACCCCTCCACTTT.

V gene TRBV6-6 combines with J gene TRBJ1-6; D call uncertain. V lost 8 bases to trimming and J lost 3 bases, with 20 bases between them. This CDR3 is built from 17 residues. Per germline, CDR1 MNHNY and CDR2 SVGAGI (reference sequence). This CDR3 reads CASPYHALGSYNSPLHF. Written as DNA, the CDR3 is TGTGCCAGCCCTTACCATGCCTTAGGAAGCTATAATTCACCCCTCCACTTT.

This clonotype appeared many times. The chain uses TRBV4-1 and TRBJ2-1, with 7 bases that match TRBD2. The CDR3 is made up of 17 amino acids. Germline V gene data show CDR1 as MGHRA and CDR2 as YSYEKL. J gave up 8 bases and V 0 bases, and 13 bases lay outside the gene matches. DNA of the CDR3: TGCGCCAGCAGCCAAGAGGAGACTAGCCTGGGAGGGTATGAGCAGTTCTTC. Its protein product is CASSQEETSLGGYEQFF.